Presented here are 3 T cell receptor beta chains from one specimen sequenced in a study of CD8 T cells in ankylosing spondylitis. Study-level points and caveats: Characteristic of ankylosing spondylitis blood, it appeared, was a TCR beta motif comprising eight highly homologous variants.

No antigens are known for them. One entry per CDR3 protein, called by TCRdb with MiXCR from the 5' RACE reads. The table records approximately 220,000 distinct CDR3 sequences, around 18% of them present only once. Specimen: blood, either unsorted or a sorted T cell fraction (not recorded which). All receptors derive from a male donor with ankylosing spondylitis.

The J gene is TRBJ1-1, the V gene TRBV4-3; 7 nucleotides line up with TRBD1. The V gene end was trimmed by 2 bases and the J gene end by 7 bases; junction bases not matched to a gene: 10. CDR3 length: 15 amino acids. The germline CDR1 and CDR2 sequences are LGHNA and YSLEER. The CDR3 protein is CASSQLLTGFIEAFF. Written as DNA, the CDR3 is TGCGCCAGCAGCCAATTGTTGACAGGGTTTATTGAAGCTTTCTTT.

This clonotype has a count of ten or more. The J gene is TRBJ2-1, the V gene TRBV20-1; 14 bases align to TRBD2. Germline V gene sequence: CDR1 DFQATT, CDR2 SNEGSKA (reference sequence). This CDR3 has 13 residues. After removal of 6 bases from V and 9 bases from J, the junction contained 4 bases not matched to a gene. The DNA of the CDR3 is TGCAGTGCCCCGGGACTAGCGGGAGTTGAGCAGTTCTTC. It encodes CSAPGLAGVEQFF.

In this sample, this clonotype turned up many times. The chain employs TRBV29-1 and TRBJ1-2; 9 nucleotides line up with TRBD1. The CDR3 spans 14 residues. Trimming removed 6 bases from V and 3 bases from J; junction bases left unmatched: 8. Germline CDR1 reads SQVTM; CDR2 reads ANQGSEA. The CDR3 protein is CSVDETGGDYGYTF. In DNA form, the CDR3 reads TGCAGCGTGGATGAGACAGGGGGGGACTATGGCTACACCTTC.